This TCR beta chain was found in a study of shared clonotypes between healthy human individuals. Study-wide findings and caveats: Despite large depth, sorted-subset datasets appeared incompletely sequenced. Larger richness was generally estimated for naive than memory subsets. Clonotypes that were shared across a handful of donors made up about 5.1% of naive CD4 clonotypes.

Produced via immunoSEQ multiplex PCR; TCRdb's table is partial and in-frame only. The profile covers about 700,000 clones, with around 72% appearing a single time and over 1.5% taken by the ten largest. CDR1 is SGHRS, CDR2 YFSETQ, per germline. This CDR3 is 15 amino acids long. Deletions cut 4 bases from V and 0 bases from J, with 10 bases between. A remark on this clone: Antigen: not known.

The sequenced material came from memory CD4+ T cells sorted from blood. Described subset: CD45RA-negative fraction. This clonotype was sampled from a woman aged 25 to 39 in good health. V usage is TRBV5-1 and J usage is TRBJ1-4; unclear D gene. The CDR3 DNA follows: TGCGCCAGCAGCCCCCTTCTTGCAACTAATGAAAAACTGTTTTTT. Translating it yields CASSPLLATNEKLFF.